This is a list of T cell receptor beta chains from one sample in a study of cytomegalovirus exposure and HLA in healthy donors. Here immunoSEQ multiplex PCR was the method, and the copy in TCRdb shows in-frame clones only, minus some. The data contain 90,000 to 100,000 clones, 87% of them seen just once; the ten biggest clones take up about 4%. The specimen sequenced was PBMCs. The source is a woman in her twenties or thirties in good health and CMV-seronegative. Both conserved end residues are part of each CDR3. The order of the fields is D gene, clone size, V gene, J gene, CDR3 DNA, CDR3 protein. A D gene is named only where the DNA matches it firmly. Clone size is given for some rows only: seen once, a few or many times, or a class if the clone is expanded.

D: -
size: -
V: TRBV29-1
J: TRBJ2-5
DNA: TGCAGCGTTCAACACCGAGATACAGGGCTCCACGAGACCCAGTACTTC
CDR3: CSVQHRDTGLHETQYF

D: -
size: few
V: TRBV11-2
J: TRBJ2-7
DNA: TGTGCCAGCAGCTTAGAGGGTCGGGGGTCCTACGAGCAGTACTTC
CDR3: CASSLEGRGSYEQYF

D: -
size: -
V: TRBV20-1
J: TRBJ2-5
DNA: TGCAGTTGTCCCCTCCAAGAGACCCAGTACTTC
CDR3: CSCPLQETQYF

D: -
size: -
V: TRBV9
J: TRBJ2-5
DNA: TGTGCCAGCAGCACCGGGAGCCAAGAGACCCAGTACTTC
CDR3: CASSTGSQETQYF

D: -
size: -
V: TRBV6-5
J: TRBJ2-7
DNA: TGTGCCAGCAGTTACGGCCAGGGGAGGGACGAGCAGTACTTC
CDR3: CASSYGQGRDEQYF

D: -
size: -
V: TRBV7-3
J: TRBJ2-3
DNA: TGTGCCAGCAGCTTAGGAGGATCTCTCACAGATACGCAGTATTTT
CDR3: CASSLGGSLTDTQYF

D: TRBD1
size: -
V: TRBV5-1
J: TRBJ2-3
DNA: TGCGCCAGCAGCTCACAGGGGGCTATGGTGACAGATACGCAGTATTTT
CDR3: CASSSQGAMVTDTQYF

D: TRBD1
size: -
V: TRBV5-1
J: TRBJ1-5
DNA: TGCGCCAGCAGCATTACAGGGGATGGCAATCAGCCCCAGCATTTT
CDR3: CASSITGDGNQPQHF

D: TRBD1
size: -
V: TRBV7-9
J: TRBJ1-3
DNA: TGTGCCAGCAGCCCCGGGACAGCAAACACCATATATTTT
CDR3: CASSPGTANTIYF

D: -
size: -
V: TRBV7-9
J: TRBJ1-6
DNA: TGTGCCAGCAGCCCCCCCCGGTCGGATTCACCCCTCCACTTT
CDR3: CASSPPRSDSPLHF

D: TRBD2
size: -
V: TRBV6-1
J: TRBJ2-5
DNA: TGTGCCAGCAGAACTAGCGGGGTGGGAGGAGAGACCCAGTACTTC
CDR3: CASRTSGVGGETQYF

D: TRBD2
size: -
V: TRBV10-3
J: TRBJ2-7
DNA: TGTGCCATCAGTGCTCCGGGACTAGCGGGAGTCCACGAGCAGTACTTC
CDR3: CAISAPGLAGVHEQYF

D: TRBD2
size: -
V: TRBV19
J: TRBJ2-5
DNA: TGTGCCAGTAGTATAGGACTAGCGGGCCCCAAAGAGACCCAGTACTTC
CDR3: CASSIGLAGPKETQYF

D: TRBD2
size: -
V: TRBV5-1
J: TRBJ2-3
DNA: TGCGCCAGCAGCTTTCGTGGGCGGGAGGGGTCTGACACAGATACGCAGTATTTT
CDR3: CASSFRGREGSDTDTQYF

D: -
size: -
V: TRBV5-6
J: TRBJ2-7
DNA: TGTGCCAGCAGTAGGGGCCAGAGCTCCTACGAGCAGTACTTC
CDR3: CASSRGQSSYEQYF

D: -
size: -
V: TRBV7-5
J: TRBJ2-7
DNA: TGTGCCAGAAGCCCCCTTGACAAGGAGCAGTACTTC
CDR3: CARSPLDKEQYF

D: -
size: -
V: TRBV28
J: TRBJ2-7
DNA: TGTGCCAGCAGCGTTAGGGGGGAGCAGTACTTC
CDR3: CASSVRGEQYF